This T cell receptor (beta chain) was identified in a study of cytomegalovirus exposure and HLA in healthy donors. Donors in the study were healthy people who gave bone marrow. V shed 3 bases and J 2 bases; nucleotides not matched to a gene: 6. The CDR3 runs to 15 residues. Per the germline V gene, CDR1 is SGHTA and CDR2 is FQGTGA. Findings and limits, study-wide: TCR sequences were mostly rare, though some public TCRs occurred in many donors.

Primers for the PCR totalled 60 Vbeta and 13 Jbeta. The assay was immunoSEQ multiplex PCR, and TCRdb's table has in-frame clones only and misses some. There are roughly 100,000 clones in the sample; roughly 85% occur only once, and 2.6% lies in the top ten. To note about this clone: Its target is unknown.

The receptor was isolated from a middle-aged man in good health and CMV-seronegative. The sample consisted of PBMCs. The gene calls are TRBV7-3 and TRBJ1-1, with 7 bases matching TRBD1. CDR3 nucleotide sequence: TGTGCCAGCAGCTTGAGGACAGGTGGAAACACTGAAGCTTTCTTT. This translates into CASSLRTGGNTEAFF.